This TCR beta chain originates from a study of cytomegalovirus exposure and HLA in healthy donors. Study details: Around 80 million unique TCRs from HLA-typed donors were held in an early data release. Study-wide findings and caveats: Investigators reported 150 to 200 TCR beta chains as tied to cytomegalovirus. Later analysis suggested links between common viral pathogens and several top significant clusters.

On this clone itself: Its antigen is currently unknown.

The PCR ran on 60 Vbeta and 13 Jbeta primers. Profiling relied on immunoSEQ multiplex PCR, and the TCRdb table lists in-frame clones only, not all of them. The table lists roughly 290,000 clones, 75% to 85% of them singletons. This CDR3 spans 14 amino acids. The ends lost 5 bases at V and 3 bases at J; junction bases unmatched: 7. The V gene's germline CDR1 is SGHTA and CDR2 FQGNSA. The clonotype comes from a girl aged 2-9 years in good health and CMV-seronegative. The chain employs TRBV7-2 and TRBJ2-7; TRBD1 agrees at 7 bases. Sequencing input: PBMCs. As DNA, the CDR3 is TGTGCCAGCAGCCCCGGGACAGCCTACTACGAGCAGTACTTC. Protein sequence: CASSPGTAYYEQYF.